The source of this T cell receptor beta chain is a study of metastatic and nonmetastatic thyroid tumors. Study as a whole: Where malignant and benign thyroid patients were concerned, repertoires were compared across blood and tumor or nodule tissue.

Patients were all untreated before their thyroid surgery. Study findings and constraints: In blood and tumor, TCR beta diversity was reportedly significantly higher in malignant thyroid tumors than in benign nodules.

This CDR3 spans 16 amino acids. V dropped 1 base and J dropped 4 bases, with 15 bases sitting between them. CDR1 is LGHNA and CDR2 is YSLEER in the germline V gene. This clone was seen ten or more times. Its antigen is unidentified. Per the original data handling: Clinicopathological groups differed in CDR3, with these differences serving to build a distant-metastasis classifier for papillary thyroid cancer. TCRdb re-called the PCR reads through MiXCR. The V and J calls, along with clone size, are taken from TCRdb and not from the paper's own processing. The data hold approximately 35,000 clones, with roughly a tenth observed a single time.

This TCR was sampled from a female donor with papillary thyroid cancer or a benign thyroid nodule (not recorded which). Some clones in this sample may be carry-over from other donors' samples. The sequenced sample consisted of blood. The genes are TRBV4-3 and TRBJ2-3; the D gene is possibly TRBD2 (6 bases). CDR3 in amino acids: CASSQGSGRAADTQYF. In DNA form, the CDR3 reads TGCGCCAGCAGCCAAGGTTCCGGGAGAGCGGCAGATACGCAGTATTTT.